This TCR beta chain was identified during a study of T cell changes during pregnancy in multiple sclerosis. TCRdb's table, derived via immunoSEQ multiplex PCR, lists solely in-frame clones and lacks some. The table records approximately 64,000 clones, about 92% of them present only once. The starting material was peripheral blood, obtained in the second trimester of pregnancy. The TCR comes from a female donor in good health, enrolled as a control in a pregnancy study.

The CDR3 nucleotides are TGTGCCAGCAGTCCGATGCTACAGGGATCACAGCCCCAGCATTTT. As protein: CASSPMLQGSQPQHF. V is TRBV28 and J is TRBJ1-5, with TRBD1 as a possible D gene (6 bases). The CDR3 covers 15 residues. Germline CDR1 reads MDHEN; CDR2 reads SYDVKM. The ends were cut back, 5 bases at V and 7 bases at J, with 18 bases in the middle.